This T cell receptor (beta chain) was retrieved from a study of T cells after yellow fever vaccination. Study observations and caveats: Re-detected after boosting: most primary clones, around 97% of CD4 and under 90% of CD8.

Remarks on this clonotype: Its antigen remains unidentified.

Each CDR3 protein is one row after TCRdb ran MiXCR on the 5' RACE reads. This sample has 78,000 or so distinct CDR3 sequences, with more than 5.5% found just once. V lost 1 base and J 7 bases, leaving 8 bases between the germline ends. Germline CDR1 reads GTSNPN; CDR2 reads SVGIG (reference sequence). The CDR3 is 11 amino acids. The TCR originated in a man aged 18 to 30 who received the YFV17D yellow fever vaccine. The chain is built from TRBV30 and TRBJ2-7, with D tentatively TRBD2 (5 bases). The material was CD8+ T cells sorted from PBMCs, obtained approximately 11 days after the first yellow fever vaccination. For the CDR3, the DNA is TGTGCCTGGAGTGGCGGGTGGGAGCAGTACTTC. Protein sequence: CAWSGGWEQYF. The full variable domain, in which reference TRBV30 and TRBJ2-7 provide the parts outside the CDR3, is SQTIHQWPATLVQPVGSPLSLECTVEGTSNPNLYWYRQAAGRGLQLLFYSVGIGQISSEVPQNLSASRPQDRQFILSSKKLLLSDSGFYLCAWSGGWEQYFGPGTRLTVT.